Listed below are T cell receptor beta chains from one sample, sequenced in a study of CD8+ T cells in alopecia areata. The repertoire was sequenced with immunoSEQ multiplex PCR; TCRdb's copy has only in-frame clones and lacks some. The sample contains around 100,000 clones, 55% of which appear only once. The specimen was CD4+ T cells sorted from blood. The receptors derive from a human donor in good health. The CDR3 runs from the conserved cysteine through the conserved F or W. A D gene is named only where the DNA matches it firmly. Only some rows state a clone size, as once, few, many or a class for expanded clones.

j_gene	v_gene	abundance	d_gene	CDR3aa	CDR3nt
TRBJ2-3	TRBV19	.	.	CASSIQAPDTQYF	TGTGCCAGTAGTATCCAGGCCCCAGATACGCAGTATTTT
TRBJ1-1	TRBV9	few	TRBD1	CASSVGAGDREYTEAFF	TGTGCCAGCAGCGTAGGGGCGGGGGACAGGGAGTACACTGAAGCTTTCTTT
TRBJ2-5	TRBV5-5	few	.	CASSLGGYQETQYF	TGTGCCAGCAGCTTGGGCGGCTACCAAGAGACCCAGTACTTC
TRBJ2-3	TRBV6-5	.	TRBD2	CASSYAGGTDTQYF	TGTGCCAGCAGTTACGCGGGGGGCACAGATACGCAGTATTTT
TRBJ2-7	TRBV11-1	.	.	CASSSGQSYEQYF	TGTGCCAGCAGCTCTGGACAGTCCTACGAGCAGTACTTC
TRBJ2-3	TRBV18	.	.	CASSHPGANTDTQYF	TGTGCCAGCTCCCACCCAGGGGCGAACACAGATACGCAGTATTTT
TRBJ1-2	TRBV29-1	.	.	CSVRASGGNYGYTF	TGCAGCGTCCGGGCCTCCGGGGGGAACTATGGCTACACCTTC
TRBJ2-1	TRBV29-1	.	.	CSVGERERYNEQFF	TGCAGCGTGGGGGAGAGGGAGAGATACAATGAGCAGTTCTTC
TRBJ2-6	TRBV30	.	.	CAWRRIVSSGANVLTF	TGTGCCTGGAGACGGATTGTCAGCTCTGGGGCCAACGTCCTGACTTTC
TRBJ1-1	TRBV25-1	few	.	CASSEKHRLGTEAFF	TGTGCCAGCAGTGAAAAGCACAGACTCGGCACTGAAGCTTTCTTT
TRBJ1-6	TRBV9	.	.	CASSAGRENSPLHF	TGTGCCAGCAGCGCGGGACGGGAAAATTCACCCCTCCACTTT
TRBJ1-1	TRBV30	.	.	CAWSRQAMNTEAFF	TGTGCCTGGAGTAGACAGGCGATGAACACTGAAGCTTTCTTT
TRBJ2-3	TRBV15	.	TRBD2	CAMPPRPSTSGVIDTQYF	TGTGCCATGCCCCCACGACCCTCCACTAGCGGGGTGATAGATACGCAGTATTTT
TRBJ1-1	TRBV29-1	few	.	CSVRGNTEAFF	TGCAGCGTTCGGGGGAACACTGAAGCTTTCTTT
TRBJ1-4	TRBV5-4	.	TRBD1	CASRTGANEKLFF	TGTGCCAGCAGGACAGGGGCTAATGAAAAACTGTTTTTT
TRBJ1-6	TRBV7-9	few	TRBD1	CASSLRDRRLHF	TGTGCCAGCAGTCTAAGGGACAGGCGGCTCCACTTT
TRBJ2-1	TRBV5-1	.	.	CASSLGGSNEQFF	TGCGCCAGCAGCTTAGGGGGTTCGAATGAGCAGTTCTTC
TRBJ1-6	TRBV28	few	.	CAGSGRLDSPLHF	TGTGCCGGCTCGGGGCGATTGGATTCACCCCTCCACTTT
TRBJ2-5	TRBV18	few	.	CASSLGLQETQYF	TGTGCCAGCTCACTCGGGCTCCAAGAGACCCAGTACTTC
TRBJ1-1	TRBV28	.	TRBD1	CASSLPGGMNTEAFF	TGTGCCAGCAGTTTACCAGGGGGGATGAACACTGAAGCTTTCTTT
TRBJ2-7	TRBV4-3	.	.	CASSQFRVMVYEQYF	TGCGCCAGCAGCCAATTCAGGGTGATGGTTTACGAGCAGTACTTC
TRBJ2-1	TRBV14	few	.	CASSQTREQFF	TGTGCCAGCAGCCAAACACGGGAGCAGTTCTTC
TRBJ2-6	TRBV7-9	.	.	CASSRQTGSGANVLTF	TGTGCCAGCAGCCGTCAGACAGGCTCTGGGGCCAACGTCCTGACTTTC
TRBJ1-1	TRBV14	few	.	CASSLQPNTEAFF	TGTGCCAGCAGTCTACAGCCTAACACTGAAGCTTTCTTT
TRBJ2-6	TRBV9	once	TRBD1	CASSTTGTGSFGANVLTF	TGTGCCAGCAGCACAACCGGGACAGGGTCATTTGGGGCCAACGTCCTGACTTTC
TRBJ2-5	TRBV7-2	.	.	CASSFSETQYF	TGTGCCAGCAGCTTTTCAGAGACCCAGTACTTC
TRBJ2-2	TRBV19	.	.	CASSISISANTGELFF	TGTGCCAGTAGTATCAGCATTTCGGCGAACACCGGGGAGCTGTTTTTT
TRBJ1-1	TRBV30	few	.	CAWGRMNTEAFF	TGTGCCTGGGGAAGAATGAACACTGAAGCTTTCTTT
TRBJ2-3	TRBV6-6	few	.	CASSYSSPDTQYF	TGTGCCAGCAGTTACTCGAGCCCAGATACGCAGTATTTT
TRBJ1-5	TRBV19	.	.	CASWDRLSNQPQHF	TGTGCCAGTTGGGACCGACTTAGCAATCAGCCCCAGCATTTT
TRBJ1-2	TRBV19	.	TRBD1	CASADRGYGYTF	TGTGCCAGTGCGGACAGGGGCTATGGCTACACCTTC
TRBJ2-6	TRBV2	.	.	CASNQGANVLTF	TGTGCCAGCAATCAGGGGGCCAACGTCCTGACTTTC
TRBJ1-4	TRBV29-1	.	.	CSVRGRHNEKLFF	TGCAGCGTTCGAGGCAGGCATAATGAAAAACTGTTTTTT
TRBJ2-3	TRBV9	.	.	CASSPRQSTDTQYF	TGTGCCAGCAGCCCTCGACAGAGCACAGATACGCAGTATTTT
TRBJ2-1	TRBV9	once	.	CASSVDGHSYNEQFF	TGTGCCAGCAGCGTAGATGGTCACTCCTACAATGAGCAGTTCTTC
TRBJ1-1	TRBV2	few	.	CASIRTGSMNTEAFF	TGTGCCAGCATCCGTACAGGTTCCATGAACACTGAAGCTTTCTTT
TRBJ1-4	TRBV14	.	.	CASSHGESHLEKLFF	TGTGCCAGCAGCCATGGGGAAAGTCATCTTGAAAAACTGTTTTTT
TRBJ1-6	TRBV7-9	.	.	CASSSSGARELHF	TGTGCCAGCAGCTCTAGTGGGGCCCGGGAACTCCACTTT
TRBJ2-7	TRBV29-1	.	.	CSVVTGTAGNWGEQYF	TGCAGCGTTGTAACTGGGACAGCGGGTAACTGGGGTGAGCAGTACTTC
TRBJ2-5	TRBV6-6	.	.	CATAGGPGTQYF	TGTGCCACCGCCGGGGGTCCAGGGACCCAGTACTTC
TRBJ1-2	TRBV5-6	few	.	CASSLNEIGYTF	TGTGCCAGCAGCTTGAACGAGATTGGCTACACCTTC
TRBJ1-5	TRBV4-1	.	.	CASSPIVRGLGNQPQHF	TGCGCCAGCAGCCCAATCGTTAGGGGCCTTGGCAATCAGCCCCAGCATTTT
TRBJ1-5	TRBV28	.	.	CASSLFGLGGSNQPQHF	TGTGCCAGCAGTTTATTCGGGTTGGGAGGCAGCAATCAGCCCCAGCATTTT
TRBJ1-1	TRBV4-2	many	.	CASSQWPGETEAFF	TGTGCCAGCAGCCAATGGCCGGGGGAGACTGAAGCTTTCTTT
TRBJ2-5	TRBV6-6	.	TRBD1	CASRGNRGRRETQYF	TGTGCCAGCAGGGGGAACAGGGGGCGTCGAGAGACCCAGTACTTC
TRBJ2-5	TRBV15	.	TRBD1	CATSRDPGGQETQYF	TGTGCCACCAGCAGAGATCCAGGGGGCCAAGAGACCCAGTACTTC
TRBJ2-5	TRBV6-7	.	TRBD1	CATGTGDQETQYF	TGTGCCACCGGGACAGGAGACCAAGAGACCCAGTACTTC
TRBJ2-3	TRBV7-2	many	TRBD1	CASSYGQGRTDTQYF	TGTGCCAGCAGCTATGGACAGGGGAGGACAGATACGCAGTATTTT
TRBJ2-7	TRBV2	.	TRBD1	CASTQQGTDYEQYF	TGTGCCAGCACCCAACAGGGGACGGACTACGAGCAGTACTTC
TRBJ2-5	TRBV5-1	few	TRBD2	CASSLGGLAGQETQYF	TGCGCCAGCAGCTTGGGGGGACTAGCGGGCCAAGAGACCCAGTACTTC
TRBJ1-4	TRBV7-9	.	.	CASSLGEERGKLFF	TGTGCCAGCAGCTTAGGAGAGGAACGGGGAAAACTGTTTTTT